This entry lists 10 T cell receptor beta chains sequenced from one sample in a study of T cell responses to AZD1222 COVID-19 vaccine. Data came from immunoSEQ multiplex PCR; TCRdb stores just in-frame clones and leaves some out. The data contain 150,000 to 250,000 clones, approximately 90% of them singletons. The input for sequencing was peripheral blood, taken 28 days after the second AZD1222 dose. The receptors here all came from an adult who received the AZD1222 COVID-19 vaccine.

The chain recombines TRBV14 with TRBJ1-2; the D is unclear. The V end was cut by 4 bases, the J end by 7 bases, with 13 bases between. This CDR3 contains 13 residues. CDR1 and CDR2 from the germline V gene are SGHDN and FVKESK. CDR3 coding DNA: TGTGCCAGCAGCCCCTCCTTAGAACGTGGCTACACCTTC. This translates into CASSPSLERGYTF.

The V and J genes are TRBV6-1 and TRBJ1-2; unclear D gene. The V gene's germline CDR1 is MNHNS and CDR2 SASEGT. Trimming left V 0 bases short and J 4 bases short, with 18 bases between. The CDR3 has 17 amino acids. CDR3 loop: CASSEAPGPAVGYGYTF. In nucleotides, the CDR3 is TGTGCCAGCAGTGAAGCGCCGGGCCCCGCCGTAGGCTATGGCTACACCTTC.

The V call is TRBV30, the J call TRBJ1-5; 10 bases line up with TRBD1. The V segment lost 2 bases and the J segment 2 bases; nucleotides outside the gene matches: 6. Looked up from germline, CDR1 is GTSNPN and CDR2 is SVGIG (reference sequence). CDR3 size: 16 residues. DNA for the CDR3: TGTGCCTGGAGTCACCGGACAGGGGGAGGCAATCAGCCCCAGCATTTT. It specifies CAWSHRTGGGNQPQHF.

The chain carries TRBV4-2 and TRBJ1-1, with TRBD1 matching over 8 bases. The CDR3 sequence is 14 residues long. The V segment lost 3 bases and the J segment 6 bases; nucleotides outside the gene matches: 6. The V gene's germline CDR1 is LGHNA and CDR2 YNFKEQ. CDR3 protein: CASSQADRVPEAFF. The CDR3 bases are TGTGCCAGCAGCCAGGCGGACAGGGTGCCTGAAGCTTTCTTT.

This clone was found once. The V and J genes are TRBV19 and TRBJ2-1; unclear D gene. V was pared by 2 bases and J by 0 bases, with 8 bases between. Germline V gene sequence: CDR1 LNHDA, CDR2 SQIVND (reference sequence). This CDR3 has 15 amino acids. The CDR3 coding sequence is TGTGCCAGTAGTATATCCCCCGTCTCCTACAATGAGCAGTTCTTC. It is translated as CASSISPVSYNEQFF.

The CDR3 protein is CATEQGSKGGYTF. Here the CDR3 DNA reads TGTGCCACGGAACAGGGATCGAAGGGTGGCTACACCTTC. The chain has TRBV28 and TRBJ1-2, with D maybe TRBD1 (6 bases). V was trimmed by 10 bases and J by 7 bases, leaving 19 bases between them. This CDR3 spans 13 amino acids. Germline CDR1 MDHEN, CDR2 SYDVKM.

CDR3 in DNA: TGCGCCAGCAGCACCGACAGTAACTATGGCTACACCTTC. Its translation is CASSTDSNYGYTF. The V gene is TRBV5-1, the J gene TRBJ1-2; TRBD1 is a possible D gene (5 bases). V was pared by 4 bases and J by 1 base, with 8 bases between. The CDR3 is made up of 13 amino acids. Germline values: CDR1 SGHRS, CDR2 YFSETQ. The full variable domain, rest sourced from reference TRBV5-1 and TRBJ1-2, is KAGVTQTPRYLIKTRGQQVTLSCSPISGHRSVSWYQQTPGQGLQFLFEYFSETQRNKGNFPGRFSGRQFSNSRSEMNVSTLELGDSALYLCASSTDSNYGYTFGSGTRLTVV.

This clone was seen only once. The chain is built from TRBV6-2 or TRBV6-3 and TRBJ2-7, with 8 positions matching TRBD1. The V segment lost 3 bases and the J segment 2 bases; nucleotides outside the gene matches: 6. Germline V gene data show CDR1 as MNHEY and CDR2 as SVGEGT. The CDR3 is made up of 15 amino acids. The CDR3 DNA reads TGTGCCAGCAGTTATTCCCGACAGGGGCCCTACGAGCAGTACTTC. This encodes CASSYSRQGPYEQYF.

The chain couples TRBV28 to TRBJ1-5; 8 positions agree with TRBD1. The CDR3 contains 18 residues. The V gene's germline CDR1 is MDHEN and CDR2 SYDVKM. V was clipped by 5 bases and J by 2 bases; unmatched bases: 14. CDR3: CASSPLAFRGPGNQPQHF. Here the CDR3 DNA reads TGTGCCAGCAGTCCGCTCGCCTTCAGGGGGCCAGGCAATCAGCCCCAGCATTTT.

The chain links TRBV19 to TRBJ1-5; 7 nucleotides agree with TRBD1. In germline, CDR1 is LNHDA, CDR2 SQIVND (reference sequence). V was clipped by 11 bases and J by 0 bases; unmatched bases: 7. The CDR3 has 14 amino acids. The CDR3 DNA reads TGTGCCGGGGGGACAGCAAATAGCAATCAGCCCCAGCATTTT. It yields the protein CAGGTANSNQPQHF.